This is a list of T cell receptor beta chains from one sample in a study of shared clonotypes between healthy human individuals. Clones were sequenced by immunoSEQ multiplex PCR, and TCRdb holds only the in-frame ones, with some missing. Counted here are approximately 2,300,000 clones, 80% to 95% occurring once; the ten biggest clones make up roughly 0.34%. The sample consisted of naive CD4+ T cells from PBMCs. All receptors derive from a man aged 18 to 35 in good health. Some clones in this sample may be carry-over from other donors' samples. Each CDR3 is given with its conserved first and last residue. A D gene is named only where the DNA matches it firmly. Only some rows state a clone size, as once, few, many or a class for expanded clones.

v_gene	j_gene	abundance	d_gene	len	CDR3aa
TRBV27	TRBJ2-3	NA	NA	18	CASSSRASTPSSTDTQYF
TRBV30	TRBJ2-1	NA	NA	13	CAWSMDTNNEQFF
TRBV6-5	TRBJ2-7	NA	NA	13	CASQGLLTREQYF
TRBV28	TRBJ1-2	NA	NA	14	CASSLRGGNYGYTF
TRBV7-3	TRBJ2-1	NA	TRBD2	12	CASSSLAGEQFF
TRBV19	TRBJ1-5	once	NA	14	CASSIVAGKQPQHF
TRBV5-4	TRBJ1-1	NA	NA	14	CASSSGGRGTEAFF
TRBV12-5	TRBJ2-5	NA	NA	12	CASGVAEETQYF
TRBV7-9	TRBJ2-7	NA	NA	12	CASSANVAPQYF
TRBV9	TRBJ2-2	NA	NA	14	CASSGGTNTGELFF
TRBV30	TRBJ2-7	NA	NA	13	CAWRRGGFNEQYF
TRBV28	TRBJ1-3	NA	NA	14	CASHSNQEGYTIYF
TRBV29-1	TRBJ2-2	NA	NA	12	CSVEDPGRELFF
TRBV25-1	TRBJ2-2	once	TRBD2	17	CASSPLAGGGLAGELFF
TRBV4-1	TRBJ1-3	once	NA	14	CASSQVIRGNTIYF
TRBV18	TRBJ2-3	once	NA	14	CASSPLGPSDTQYF
TRBV7-8	TRBJ2-7	NA	NA	14	CASSLRGRTYEQYF
TRBV7-8	TRBJ2-1	NA	NA	16	CASSLVGGPSYNEQFF
TRBV28	TRBJ1-1	NA	NA	12	CASSLLSTEAFF
TRBV5-1	TRBJ2-7	NA	NA	14	CASRLTAASYEQYF
TRBV27	TRBJ2-7	NA	TRBD1	16	CASRTQPGQGLYEQYF
TRBV28	TRBJ2-4	NA	NA	14	CASVRLGDKNIQYF
TRBV9	TRBJ2-1	NA	NA	20	CASSVAGGLSGHSSYNEQFF
TRBV29-1	TRBJ2-3	NA	TRBD2	17	CSAGRSGRAVGTDTQYF
TRBV27	TRBJ2-3	NA	TRBD2	14	CASRSGGSTDTQYF
TRBV7-2	TRBJ1-1	NA	NA	14	CASSLVQGGTEAFF
TRBV27	TRBJ2-3	NA	NA	15	CASSSRRRLGDTQYF
TRBV2	TRBJ2-1	NA	TRBD2	16	CASSVVLAGNLGEQFF
TRBV7-3	TRBJ2-2	NA	NA	15	CASSSHQKNTGELFF
TRBV4-3	TRBJ1-2	NA	TRBD1	13	CASSQDGTDGYTF
TRBV2	TRBJ2-1	NA	TRBD2	15	CASTGGDHPYNEQFF
TRBV7-3	TRBJ1-1	NA	TRBD1	18	CASSSAGTGGGRNTEAFF
TRBV5-8	TRBJ2-7	NA	NA	13	CASSRDGTYEQYF
TRBV19	TRBJ1-3	NA	NA	17	CASSIVRFPGPGNTIYF
TRBV28	TRBJ2-1	NA	NA	11	CASRLRAEQFF
TRBV5-1	TRBJ2-7	NA	NA	15	CASSLGGGSSYEQYF
TRBV5-1	TRBJ2-5	NA	TRBD1	17	CASTLRLGQGGQETQYF
TRBV28	TRBJ1-2	NA	TRBD1	14	CASSFPRTGDGYTF
TRBV29-1	TRBJ2-1	NA	TRBD1	14	CSVSVGTGMVEQFF
TRBV29-1	TRBJ2-7	NA	NA	13	CSVLGQGAYEQYF
TRBV5-1	TRBJ2-3	NA	TRBD2	15	CASSLVAGGLDTQYF
TRBV5-4	TRBJ1-2	few	TRBD1	15	CASTRPATGRDGYTF
TRBV28	TRBJ2-7	NA	TRBD2	15	CASIPGSGSFGEQYF
TRBV13	TRBJ1-2	NA	TRBD1	16	CASSLEPPDRVYGYTF